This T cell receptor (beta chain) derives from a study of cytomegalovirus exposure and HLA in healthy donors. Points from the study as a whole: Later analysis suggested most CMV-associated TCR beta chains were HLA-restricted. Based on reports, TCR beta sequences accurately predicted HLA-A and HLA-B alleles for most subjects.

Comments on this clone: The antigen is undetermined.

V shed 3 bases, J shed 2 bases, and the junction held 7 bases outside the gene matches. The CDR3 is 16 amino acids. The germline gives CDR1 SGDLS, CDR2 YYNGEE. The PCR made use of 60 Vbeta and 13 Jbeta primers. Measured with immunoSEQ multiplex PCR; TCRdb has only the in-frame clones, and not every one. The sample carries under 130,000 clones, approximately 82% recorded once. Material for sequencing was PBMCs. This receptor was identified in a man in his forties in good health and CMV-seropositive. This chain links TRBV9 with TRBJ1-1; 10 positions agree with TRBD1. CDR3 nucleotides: TGTGCCAGCAGCGGGGGACAGGGGAGGGGAAACACTGAAGCTTTCTTT. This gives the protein CASSGGQGRGNTEAFF.